What follows is one T cell receptor beta chain and its context. These data belong to a study of blood T cell repertoires in COVID-19. CDR3 size: 13 residues. From germline, CDR1 is SEHNR and CDR2 FQNEAQ (reference sequence). Trimming shortened V by 5 bases and J by 0 bases, and 6 bases separated the two germline ends. As handled by the study authors: Amplification with reference gene primers provided the estimates of nucleated cell counts. Sequenced by immunoSEQ multiplex PCR; TCRdb stores in-frame clones only, minus some. V and J calls and clone size are given by that table; D and trimming were obtained from the DNA. The sample contains 200,000 to 300,000 clones, 80% to 95% of which appear only once.

The TCR was taken from a man aged 25-45 years with COVID-19, enrolled during active disease. The material sequenced was peripheral blood. J is TRBJ2-3 and V is TRBV7-9; D may be TRBD2 (5 bases). The chain's CDR3 is CASSAGSTDTQYF. The CDR3 DNA sequence: TGTGCCAGCAGCGCGGGCAGCACAGATACGCAGTATTTT.